The clone carrying this TCR beta chain was recorded a few times. Its target is unknown. Reverse transcription of all isolated RNA meant that expressed TCRB transcripts were sequenced. An average about 3.8 million reads came from naive, central memory and regulatory T cell samples. Only in-frame clones appear in the TCRdb table, and some are missing; sequencing was by immunoSEQ multiplex PCR. The repertoire consists of around 170,000 clones, with 7% to 10% occurring once and the leading ten covering over 2%. Trimming took 2 bases from V and 5 from J; bases not matched to a gene: 6. Germline V gene sequence: CDR1 SGHNT, CDR2 YYREEE (reference sequence). The CDR3 loop spans 14 amino acids. The sample comes from a study of beta chain features in type 1 diabetes. Sorting based on CD45RO/CCR7/CD25/CD127/CD95/CD27 separated CD4+ naive, central memory, regulatory and stem cell-like memory cells. Notes on the study in general: The similarity of naive, central memory and Treg TCRB repertoires appeared greater among patients than among healthy donors. Amplification by PCR could prefer shorter templates, with the same effect in patients and controls.

The genes are TRBV5-4 and TRBJ2-7; 8 bases fit TRBD2. The origin of this receptor is a woman aged 18-29 years in good health. Sequenced sample: central memory CD4+ T cells from blood. CDR3 loop: CASSFSGTRNEQYF. CDR3 nucleotides: TGTGCCAGCAGCTTCTCCGGGACTAGGAACGAGCAGTACTTC.